This T cell receptor beta chain was identified in a study of CD8 T cells in ankylosing spondylitis. The CDR3 consists of 13 residues. V was cut by 0 bases and J by 2 bases, with 5 bases left in between. Germline values: CDR1 SGHRS, CDR2 YFSETQ. In its sample, this clonotype was seen many times. TCRdb itself ran the 5' RACE reads through MiXCR, one entry per CDR3 protein. The sample records under 55,000 distinct CDR3 sequences, about 7% being singletons. The sequencing sample was made of blood, either unsorted or a sorted T cell fraction (not recorded which). The clonotype comes from a female donor with ankylosing spondylitis or in good health (not recorded which). The J gene is TRBJ1-2, the V gene TRBV5-1; D gene ambiguous. CDR3: CASSLVENYGYTF. The CDR3 DNA sequence: TGCGCCAGCAGCTTGGTAGAAAACTATGGCTACACCTTC.